The rows below give T cell receptor beta chains drawn from one sample of a study of control samples from healthy donors and cancer patients. Measured with immunoSEQ multiplex PCR; TCRdb has only the in-frame clones, and not every one. The profile covers 120,000 or so clones, with roughly 89% appearing a single time and 9.5% to 13% taken by the ten largest. The source material was blood. These receptor sequences come from a man in his thirties or forties in good health. CDR3s include the opening cysteine and the closing phenylalanine or tryptophan. The size of a clone is reported for some rows only, either as once, few or many, or as a class for expanded clones.

CDR3aa,v_gene,abundance,j_gene,len
CASSKEPEDRSEYNSPLHF,TRBV21-1,.,TRBJ1-6,19
CATRSGASTEAFF,TRBV24-1,.,TRBJ1-1,13
CASSQGQTNSPLHF,TRBV5-1,few,TRBJ1-6,14
CASSLAAGTGVEAFF,TRBV5-5,.,TRBJ1-1,15
CASWQAGNEKLFF,TRBV28,.,TRBJ1-4,13
CASRRAPGSGNTIYF,TRBV2,.,TRBJ1-3,15
CASSETGGEKLFF,TRBV3-1/TRBV3-2,.,TRBJ1-4,13
CAISEGHNNQPQHF,TRBV10-3,.,TRBJ1-5,14
CSVVRQGKNTEAFF,TRBV29-1,.,TRBJ1-1,14
CASVREGGQPQHF,TRBV2,.,TRBJ1-5,13
CSATGGYLGRGYTF,TRBV29-1,.,TRBJ1-2,14
CASTSPGTKNIQYF,TRBV19,.,TRBJ2-4,14
CASSPDRVYGYTF,TRBV14,.,TRBJ1-2,13